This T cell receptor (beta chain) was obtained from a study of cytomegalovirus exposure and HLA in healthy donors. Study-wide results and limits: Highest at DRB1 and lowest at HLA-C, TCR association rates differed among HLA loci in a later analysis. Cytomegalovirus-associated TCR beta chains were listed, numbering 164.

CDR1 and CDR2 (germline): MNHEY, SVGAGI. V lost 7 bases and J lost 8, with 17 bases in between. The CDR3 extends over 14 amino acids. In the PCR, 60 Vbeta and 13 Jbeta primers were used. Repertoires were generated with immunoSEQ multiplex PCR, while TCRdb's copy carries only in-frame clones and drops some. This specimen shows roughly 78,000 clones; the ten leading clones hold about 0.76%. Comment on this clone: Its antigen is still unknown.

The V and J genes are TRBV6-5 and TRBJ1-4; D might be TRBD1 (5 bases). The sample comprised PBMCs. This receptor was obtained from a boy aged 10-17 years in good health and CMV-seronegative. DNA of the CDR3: TGTGCCAGCAACAAACGGGGGGGGAACGAAAAACTGTTTTTT. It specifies CASNKRGGNEKLFF.